The 8 T cell receptor beta chains reported below all come from one sample, sequenced in a study of regulatory T cells in long-lasting Graves disease. The sample's time point: newly diagnosed GD, antithyroid drugs for less than 3 months. Isolated PBMC RNA provided the starting material for the TCR library. Arm-PCR of CDR3 regions and iRepertoire HTBI primers were used to build TCR beta libraries. TCRdb analysed the multiplex PCR reads with MiXCR anew, one entry per CDR3 protein. The sample shows around 250,000 distinct CDR3 sequences, approximately 18% of them seen only once. Separately, the same data were catalogued under a study of T cells in Graves' hyperthyroidism and ophthalmopathy.

The input for sequencing was peripheral blood mononuclear cells (PBMCs), taken at new diagnosis, from a patient treated with antithyroid drugs. These receptors were taken from a woman aged 30 to 39 with Graves disease.

This clonotype was recorded at least ten times. CDR3 residues: CSARGLGSGEVEQFF. In nucleotides, the CDR3 is TGCAGTGCTAGAGGACTGGGGTCGGGGGAGGTTGAGCAGTTCTTC. J is TRBJ2-1 and V is TRBV20-1; TRBD2 might be the D (6 bases). Germline V gene lookup returns CDR1 DFQATT and CDR2 SNEGSKA (reference sequence). The V end lost 1 base, the J end lost 9 bases, and 19 bases lay between the germline ends. The CDR3 totals 15 residues.

Notes on this clonotype: This could be a read error, since a much larger clone is one nucleotide away. This chain joins TRBV7-9 and TRBJ1-2, with D possibly TRBD1 on 6 matching bases. Trimming shortened V by 5 bases and J by 6 bases, and 19 bases separated the two germline ends. CDR3 length: 15 residues. Germline lookup yields CDR1 SEHNR and CDR2 FQNEAQ (reference sequence). CDR3 in DNA: TGTGCCAGCAGCCGATTCAGGGGAACCAACGATGGCTACACCTTC. It is translated as CASSRFRGTNDGYTF.

This clonotype has at least ten counts. This sequence joins TRBV7-6 and TRBJ2-5, with 14 bases matching TRBD2. Germline CDR1 SGHVS, CDR2 FNYEAQ. The CDR3 length is 15 residues. The junction had 2 bases not matched to a gene; V was cut back by 3 bases and J by 5 bases. CDR3 DNA: TGTGCCAGCAGCTTGACTAGCGGGGGGGAGGAGACCCAGTACTTC. This sequence encodes CASSLTSGGEETQYF.

This clonotype was observed a few times. The chain uses TRBV20-1 and TRBJ1-2, with TRBD1 matching over 9 bases. There are 17 residues in the CDR3. Germline V gene lookup returns CDR1 DFQATT and CDR2 SNEGSKA (reference sequence). Germline trimming cut 6 bases from V and 1 base from J; bases unmatched to any gene: 15. The CDR3 here is CSARDRDPLGVNYGYTF. Here the CDR3 DNA reads TGCAGTGCCAGGGACAGGGATCCATTGGGGGTTAACTATGGCTACACCTTC.

This clonotype turned up a few times. The V and J genes are TRBV5-4 and TRBJ1-2; the D is unclear. Germline-derived CDR1 and CDR2 are SGHNT and YYREEE (reference sequence). This CDR3 spans 15 amino acids. V was trimmed by 0 bases and J by 3 bases, leaving 12 bases between them. The CDR3 DNA follows: TGTGCCAGCAGCTTGGCCTTAGGGTCCGACTATGGCTACACCTTC. Its protein product is CASSLALGSDYGYTF.

This clonotype was seen repeatedly, ten times or more. V gene TRBV2 combines with J gene TRBJ2-3; tentative D call: TRBD2 (6 bases). Trimming stripped 6 bases from V and 6 bases from J, with 13 bases between. The length of the CDR3 is 13 residues. CDR1 SNHLY and CDR2 FYNNEI come from the germline V gene. In nucleotides, the CDR3 is TGTGCCAGCAGGAGACTAGTGGCGGATACGCAGTATTTT. Translating it yields CASRRLVADTQYF.

This clonotype was recorded many times. This chain uses TRBV12-5 with TRBJ1-5, with TRBD1 identical over 9 bases. The germline CDR1 and CDR2 sequences are LGHNT and FRNRAP. The CDR3 is made up of 16 amino acids. J gave up 0 bases and V 6 bases, and 6 bases lay outside the gene matches. The CDR3 loop is CASGQGQGHSNQPQHF. The CDR3 DNA is TGTGCTAGTGGCCAGGGACAGGGTCATAGCAATCAGCCCCAGCATTTT.

This clonotype came up many times. V gene TRBV5-1 combines with J gene TRBJ1-1; no reliable D call. The V gene's germline CDR1 is SGHRS and CDR2 YFSETQ. The CDR3 has 16 amino acids. Trimming removed 0 bases from V and 6 bases from J, with 18 bases in between. The CDR3 sequence is CASSLATTVNGAEAFF. CDR3 DNA sequence: TGCGCCAGCAGCTTGGCCACGACGGTGAACGGGGCTGAAGCTTTCTTT.